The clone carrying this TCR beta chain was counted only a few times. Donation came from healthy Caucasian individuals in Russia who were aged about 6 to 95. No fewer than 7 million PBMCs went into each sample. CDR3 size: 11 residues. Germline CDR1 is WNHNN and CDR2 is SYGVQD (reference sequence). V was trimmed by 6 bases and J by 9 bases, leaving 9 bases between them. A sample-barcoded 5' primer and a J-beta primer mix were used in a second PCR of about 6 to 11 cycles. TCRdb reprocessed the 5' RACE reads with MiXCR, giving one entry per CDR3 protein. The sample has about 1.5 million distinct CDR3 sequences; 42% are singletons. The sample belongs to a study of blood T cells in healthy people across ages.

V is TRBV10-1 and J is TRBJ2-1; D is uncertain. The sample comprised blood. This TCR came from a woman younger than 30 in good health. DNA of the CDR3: TGCGCCAGCAGGCCTCGTATTGAGCAGTTCTTC. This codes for CASRPRIEQFF.